This T cell receptor (beta chain) derives from a study of blood T cell repertoires in COVID-19. Germline CDR1 reads MNHEY; CDR2 reads SVGAGI. The V gene lost 6 bases and the J gene lost 3 bases, with 12 bases spanning the gap. The CDR3 has 14 residues. TCRdb's copy holds only in-frame clones and misses some; the assay was immunoSEQ multiplex PCR. The repertoire holds about 260,000 clones, just under 90% seen once, with 3.7% in the top ten. The V gene is TRBV6-5, the J gene TRBJ1-3; D is unclear. This receptor was identified in a woman between 35 and 50 years old with acute or convalescent COVID-19. The sequenced material came from peripheral blood. The CDR3: CASSVDFYGNTIYF. In DNA, the CDR3 is TGTGCCAGCAGCGTCGACTTTTATGGAAACACCATATATTTT.